What follows is one T cell receptor (beta chain) and its context. The authors carried out high-throughput sequencing of TCR beta. They applied it to CD8+ and CD4+ T cells obtained from blood. The multiple sclerosis controls, all treatment-naive patients, had relapsing-remitting disease that was stable or active. TEMRA cells were FACS-enriched, unlike CD8+ and CD4+ T cells, which were negatively isolated. The sample originates from a study of CD8 T cells in Susac syndrome. V lost 6 bases and J lost 3; bases outside the gene matches: 16. This CDR3 is 19 amino acids long. Germline CDR1 and CDR2: LNHNV and YYDKDF (reference sequence). After extraction with the RNeasy kit, about 0.45 to 1 ug of the RNA was reverse transcribed using random hexamers. TCRdb ran MiXCR on the immunoSEQ multiplex PCR reads and lists one entry per CDR3 protein. Of some 450,000 distinct CDR3 sequences in the sample, around 85% were seen once.

The sequence was collected from a human donor with multiple sclerosis. The chain employs TRBV15 and TRBJ2-3; TRBD2 aligns across 12 bases. The material sequenced was CD8+ T cells from PBMCs. The CDR3 region has the DNA TGTGCCACCAGTCCGTACGGGACGGCAACTAGCGGGGGGACAGATACGCAGTATTTT. It specifies CATSPYGTATSGGTDTQYF.